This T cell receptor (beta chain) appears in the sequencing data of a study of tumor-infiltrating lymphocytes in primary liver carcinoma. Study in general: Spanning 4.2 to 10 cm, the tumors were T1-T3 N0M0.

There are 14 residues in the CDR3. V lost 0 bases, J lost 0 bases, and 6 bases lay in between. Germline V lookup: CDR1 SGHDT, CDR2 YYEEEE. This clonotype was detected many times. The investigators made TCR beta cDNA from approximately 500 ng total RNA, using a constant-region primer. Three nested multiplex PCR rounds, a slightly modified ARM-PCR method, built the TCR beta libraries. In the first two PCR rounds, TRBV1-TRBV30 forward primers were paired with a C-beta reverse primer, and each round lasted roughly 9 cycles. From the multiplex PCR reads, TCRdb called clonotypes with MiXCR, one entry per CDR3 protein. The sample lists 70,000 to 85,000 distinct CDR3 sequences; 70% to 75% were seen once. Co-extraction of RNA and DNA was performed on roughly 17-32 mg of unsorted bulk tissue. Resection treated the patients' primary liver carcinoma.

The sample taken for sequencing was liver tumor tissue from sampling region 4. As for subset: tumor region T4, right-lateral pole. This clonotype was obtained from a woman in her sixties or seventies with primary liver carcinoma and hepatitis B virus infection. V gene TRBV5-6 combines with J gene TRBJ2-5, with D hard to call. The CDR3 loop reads CASSLGANQETQYF. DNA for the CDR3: TGTGCCAGCAGCTTGGGTGCGAACCAAGAGACCCAGTACTTC.